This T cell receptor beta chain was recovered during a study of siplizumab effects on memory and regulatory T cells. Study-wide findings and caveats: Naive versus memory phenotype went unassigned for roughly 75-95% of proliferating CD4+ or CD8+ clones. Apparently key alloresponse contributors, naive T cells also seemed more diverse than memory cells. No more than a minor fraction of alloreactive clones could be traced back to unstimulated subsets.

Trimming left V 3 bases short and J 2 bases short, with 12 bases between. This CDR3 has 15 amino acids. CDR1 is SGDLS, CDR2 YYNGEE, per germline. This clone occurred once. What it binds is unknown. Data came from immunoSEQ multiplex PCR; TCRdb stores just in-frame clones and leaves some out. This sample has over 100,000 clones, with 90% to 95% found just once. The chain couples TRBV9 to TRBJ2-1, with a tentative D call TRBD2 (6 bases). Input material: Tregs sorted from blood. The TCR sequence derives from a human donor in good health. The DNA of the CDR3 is TGTGCCAGCAGCGAGTGGAGGGACCCCTACAATGAGCAGTTCTTC. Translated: CASSEWRDPYNEQFF.